Following are 25 T cell receptor beta chains from one sample sequenced in a study of blood T cells in healthy people across ages. The authors ran a second PCR of about 7 to 12 cycles using a sample-barcoded 5' primer and a J-beta primer mix. In TCRdb, the 5' RACE reads were re-called with MiXCR into one record per CDR3 protein. The sample yields 600,000 or so distinct CDR3 sequences, 47% seen once. The sequencing input was blood. The receptor source for this set is an elderly man in good health.

Worth noting for this clonotype: At one end the junction does not follow the germline gene, possibly because of a read error. V and J are TRBV6-5 and TRBJ1-5; perhaps TRBD1 as D (5 bases). The germline V gene has CDR1 MNHEY and CDR2 SVGAGI. This CDR3 is built from 14 residues. This chain's CDR3 is CACRSTWGNQPQHF. CDR3 DNA: TGTGCCTGCAGGTCAACCTGGGGGAATCAGCCCCAGCATTTT.

This sequence joins TRBV27 and TRBJ2-1, with 8 bases matching TRBD2. The germline V gene encodes CDR1 MNHEY and CDR2 SMNVEV (reference sequence). CDR3 length: 16 amino acids. Trimming took 5 bases from V and 6 from J; bases not matched to a gene: 12. DNA for the CDR3: TGTGCCAGCAGTCCACCAGGTTTACGGGAGGGCAATGAGCAGTTCTTC. Protein sequence: CASSPPGLREGNEQFF.

This clonotype was counted many times. The chain links TRBV6-5 to TRBJ1-1; D not certain. The V and J ends lost 0 bases and 5 bases respectively, with 10 bases between them. Germline V CDR1 and CDR2: MNHEY, SVGAGI. This CDR3 is 14 amino acids long. The CDR3 DNA reads as TGTGCCAGCAGTTACTCGGCAGGAGCTACTGAAGCTTTCTTT. It yields the protein CASSYSAGATEAFF.

This sequence joins TRBV5-1 and TRBJ2-1, with D possibly TRBD2 on 5 matching bases. CDR1 and CDR2 (germline): SGHRS, YFSETQ. There are 13 residues in the CDR3. Trimming took 5 bases from V and 8 from J, leaving 14 bases between them. The CDR3 nucleotides read TGCGCCAGCAGGGACTCCCCCCCGGATGAGCAGTTCTTC. Translation gives CASRDSPPDEQFF.

This clonotype turned up a few times. The chain couples TRBV5-1 to TRBJ2-7; TRBD1 is a possible D gene (5 bases). Germline lookup yields CDR1 SGHRS and CDR2 YFSETQ. The CDR3 loop spans 18 amino acids. V lost 1 base to trimming and J lost 2 bases, with 22 bases between them. The CDR3 loop reads CASSLLESGIKLAYEQYF. DNA of the CDR3: TGCGCCAGCAGCTTGCTGGAGTCAGGGATTAAGCTGGCCTACGAGCAGTACTTC.

The V and J genes are TRBV2 and TRBJ2-1, with D maybe TRBD2 (7 bases). The V and J ends lost 6 bases and 7 bases respectively, with 13 bases between them. The germline gives CDR1 SNHLY, CDR2 FYNNEI. The CDR3 spans 13 residues. The CDR3 loop is CASREGGTNEQFF. In DNA, the CDR3 is TGTGCCAGCAGGGAGGGGGGGACTAATGAGCAGTTCTTC.

As regards this clonotype: A single base separates this from a much larger clone, so it may be a read error. The chain carries TRBV11-1 and TRBJ2-5; the D gene is possibly TRBD2 (5 bases). The CDR3 totals 14 residues. Germline V lookup: CDR1 SGHAT, CDR2 FQDESV (reference sequence). V was pared by 2 bases and J by 13 bases, with 20 bases between. The CDR3 DNA reads as TGTGCCAGCAGCTTACGCCCGGTCCTGTGGGAGCGGTACTTC. It encodes CASSLRPVLWERYF.

The gene calls are TRBV2 and TRBJ2-5, with D maybe TRBD2 (6 bases). Gene TRBJ2-7 matches the end of the DNA better, so the J call may be wrong. The V gene's germline CDR1 is SNHLY and CDR2 FYNNEI. The CDR3 has 12 amino acids. Here the CDR3 DNA reads TGTGCCAGCAGGGGACTGAACTACGAGCAGTACTTC. This gives the protein CASRGLNYEQYF.

The rearrangement joins TRBV6-5 to TRBJ2-5, with 8 bases that match TRBD1. CDR1 and CDR2 (germline): MNHEY, SVGAGI. J gave up 11 bases and V 6 bases, and 17 bases lay outside the gene matches. The CDR3 has 15 amino acids. Written as DNA, the CDR3 is TGTGCCAGCAGACCTGCGGACAGGGTCAGCAATGAGCAGTACTTC. As protein: CASRPADRVSNEQYF.

This clonotype was counted only a few times. The chain links TRBV29-1 to TRBJ2-3, with 10 bases lining up with TRBD2. This CDR3 has 13 residues. Germline-derived CDR1 and CDR2 are SQVTM and ANQGSEA. The J segment lost 4 bases and the V segment lost 6 bases, leaving 4 bases of the junction unmatched. CDR3 DNA sequence: TGCAGCGTACGAGCGGGAGGGTCAGATACGCAGTATTTT. It yields the protein CSVRAGGSDTQYF.

This clonotype is a singleton in its sample. The chain carries TRBV28 and TRBJ2-5; 14 bases align to TRBD2. The J call may be wrong; the DNA end is better matched by TRBJ2-7. CDR1 is MDHEN and CDR2 is SYDVKM in the germline V gene. This CDR3 contains 15 residues. In DNA, the CDR3 is TGTGCCAGCAGCCCGAGGACTAGCGGGAGGATCGAGCAGTACTTC. It is translated as CASSPRTSGRIEQYF.

V gene TRBV7-2 combines with J gene TRBJ1-6; no definite D call. The V gene's germline CDR1 is SGHTA and CDR2 FQGNSA. Trimming shortened V by 5 bases and J by 6 bases, and 8 bases separated the two germline ends. The CDR3 contains 13 residues. The CDR3 DNA reads as TGTGCCAGCAGCATCTGGGTTAATTCACCCCTCCACTTT. As protein: CASSIWVNSPLHF.

CDR3: CASSSYGQVGQETQYF. CDR3 sequence (DNA): TGTGCCAGCAGTTCGTACGGGCAGGTTGGGCAAGAGACCCAGTACTTC. The rearrangement joins TRBV6-2 or TRBV6-3 to TRBJ2-5; D is unclear. The CDR3 has 16 amino acids. Germline V gene data show CDR1 as MNHEY and CDR2 as SVGEGT. Trimming cost V 4 bases and J 2 bases, with 17 bases left between them.

The V call is TRBV25-1, the J call TRBJ1-2; 10 bases line up with TRBD1. J gave up 5 bases and V 6 bases, and 9 bases lay outside the gene matches. Looked up from germline, CDR1 is MGHDK and CDR2 is SYGVNS. The CDR3 runs 15 residues. DNA of the CDR3: TGTGCCAGCAGCCAAGGGACAGGGGAAAAGTATGGCTACACCTTC. It encodes CASSQGTGEKYGYTF.

The chain employs TRBV27 and TRBJ2-5, with D unclear. There are 12 residues in the CDR3. V was pared by 3 bases and J by 2 bases, with 4 bases between. Looked up from germline, CDR1 is MNHEY and CDR2 is SMNVEV (reference sequence). The CDR3 DNA reads as TGTGCCAGCAGTTTTCTTCAAGAGACCCAGTACTTC. It translates to CASSFLQETQYF.

This clonotype came up a few times. The J gene is TRBJ2-1, the V gene TRBV2, with 9 positions matching TRBD2. CDR3 length equals 12 residues. Trimming removed 4 bases from V and 9 bases from J; junction bases left unmatched: 1. The germline V gene has CDR1 SNHLY and CDR2 FYNNEI. The CDR3 DNA is TGTGCCAGCAGTGGTAGCGGGGGTGAGCAGTTCTTC. It encodes CASSGSGGEQFF. The full variable domain, completed using reference TRBV2 and TRBJ2-1, is EPEVTQTPSHQVTQMGQEVILRCVPISNHLYFYWYRQILGQKVEFLVSFYNNEISEKSEIFDDQFSVERPDGSNFTLKIRSTKLEDSAMYFCASSGSGGEQFFGPGTRLTVL.

This clonotype has ten or more counts. The chain uses TRBV6-6 and TRBJ2-1, with 12 bases matching TRBD2. J gave up 9 bases and V 2 bases, and 8 bases lay outside the gene matches. This CDR3 is built from 16 residues. In germline, CDR1 is MNHNY, CDR2 SVGAGI (reference sequence). The CDR3 nucleotides read TGTGCCAGCAGTTACGAGTCTAGCGGGGGGGCGAGTGAGCAGTTCTTC. Translated: CASSYESSGGASEQFF.

This clonotype was picked up a small number of times. J is TRBJ2-4 and V is TRBV4-3; possibly TRBD2 for D (6 bases). Trimming cost V 1 base and J 0 bases, with 13 bases left between them. The germline CDR1 and CDR2 sequences are LGHNA and YSLEER. This CDR3 has 17 residues. The CDR3 DNA is TGCGCCAGCAGCCAAGGTATCGGCGGGATAGCCAAAAACATTCAGTACTTC. Translated: CASSQGIGGIAKNIQYF.

The rearrangement uses TRBV12-3 or TRBV12-4 and TRBJ1-5; D ambiguous. This CDR3 has 13 amino acids. Trimming removed 6 bases at V and 4 bases at J, with 10 bases between. CDR3 in amino acids: CASRKEDNQPQHF. The CDR3 bases are TGTGCCAGCAGGAAAGAAGATAATCAGCCCCAGCATTTT.

With regard to this clonotype: The germline gene is not matched at one end of the junction; a read error may be the cause. CDR3 in DNA: TGTGCCAACAGCTTAGTTTCTAACTATGGCTACACCTTC. Its protein is CANSLVSNYGYTF. V usage is TRBV7-2 and J usage is TRBJ1-2; D is unresolved. The CDR3 spans 13 residues. Germline CDR1 SGHTA, CDR2 FQGNSA.

The chain joins TRBV7-3 to TRBJ1-1; D uncertain. CDR1 SGHTA and CDR2 FQGTGA come from the germline V gene. V lost 2 bases to trimming and J lost 4 bases, with 17 bases between them. The CDR3 runs 16 residues. In DNA, the CDR3 is TGTGCCAGCAGCTTAGGAGGAGTCGGTTTTAGCACTGAAGCTTTCTTT. This encodes CASSLGGVGFSTEAFF.

The table lists this clonotype with many counts. The chain carries TRBV6-1 and TRBJ2-5, with 14 bases fitting TRBD2. The CDR3 contains 17 residues. Germline V gives CDR1 MNHNS, CDR2 SASEGT. J lost 5 bases, V lost 5 bases, and 10 bases had no gene match. The CDR3 DNA is TGTGCCAGCAGTAGTCCGGGACTAGCGGGAGAGTGGGAGACCCAGTACTTC. Translated, it gives CASSSPGLAGEWETQYF.

The chain is built from TRBV10-3 and TRBJ2-7; possible D gene TRBD1, 5 bases. Germline loops: CDR1 ENHRY, CDR2 SYGVKD. The CDR3 runs 16 residues. V shed 0 bases and J shed 4 bases, with 16 bases lying between them. CDR3 sequence: CAISESGPRAKYEQYF. The DNA of the CDR3 is TGTGCCATCAGTGAGTCCGGGCCCAGGGCCAAATACGAGCAGTACTTC.

In its sample, this clonotype was seen a few times. The chain is built from TRBV12-3 or TRBV12-4 and TRBJ2-3, with TRBD2 matching 10 bases. V was clipped by 1 base and J by 4 bases; unmatched bases: 5. The CDR3 totals 16 residues. CDR3 protein: CASSLGVAGGADTQYF. The CDR3 DNA reads TGTGCCAGCAGTTTAGGGGTAGCGGGAGGCGCAGATACGCAGTATTTT.

CDR3 DNA: TGTGCCAGCAGTTACGGGACTAGCGGCACAGATACGCAGTATTTT. Translating it yields CASSYGTSGTDTQYF. The chain recombines TRBV6-5 with TRBJ2-3, with 10 bases that match TRBD2. Per germline, CDR1 MNHEY and CDR2 SVGAGI. V trimming: 2 bases; J trimming: 1 base; junction bases outside the gene matches: 0. The CDR3 length is 15 residues.